A single sample gave rise to the 21 T cell receptor beta chains below, sequenced in a study of T cells after yellow fever vaccination. From the 5' RACE reads, TCRdb called clonotypes with MiXCR, one entry per CDR3 protein. The table shows about 140,000 distinct CDR3 sequences, with roughly 8% occurring only once. The material was CD4+ T cells sorted from PBMCs, obtained 5 days after the yellow fever booster vaccination. These receptors were taken from a man aged 25-45 years who received the YFV17D yellow fever vaccine.

This clonotype came up many times. The chain combines TRBV12-3 or TRBV12-4 with TRBJ1-3; D remains ambiguous. The CDR3 runs 12 residues. Trimming shortened V by 6 bases and J by 2 bases, and 5 bases separated the two germline ends. The CDR3 reads CASRTTGNTIYF. The DNA for the CDR3 is TGTGCCAGCAGAACAACTGGAAACACCATATATTTT.

The chain uses TRBV14 and TRBJ2-1; a possible D gene is TRBD2 (6 bases). Per germline, CDR1 SGHDN and CDR2 FVKESK. The CDR3 is 18 amino acids. The germline V and J ends were trimmed by 0 bases and 7 bases, with 22 bases remaining between them. In DNA form, the CDR3 reads TGTGCCAGCAGCCAAGATAAGGGCTCGGGGGTAGGTCGGAATGAGCAGTTCTTC. Its protein is CASSQDKGSGVGRNEQFF.

The rearrangement uses TRBV20-1 and TRBJ2-1, with 9 bases aligning to TRBD2. J lost 4 bases, V lost 4 bases, and 8 bases had no gene match. CDR3 length: 15 residues. CDR1 and CDR2 from the germline V gene are DFQATT and SNEGSKA (reference sequence). CDR3 protein: CSAKKPGLAYNEQFF. The CDR3 bases are TGCAGTGCTAAGAAACCGGGACTAGCATACAATGAGCAGTTCTTC.

This clonotype was picked up many times. The CDR3 DNA follows: TGTGCCAGCAGCTTAGACAGCACGTCGCGGTACGAGCAGTACTTC. Translating gives CASSLDSTSRYEQYF. The rearrangement joins TRBV7-2 to TRBJ2-7, with D uncertain. Germline V lookup: CDR1 SGHTA, CDR2 FQGNSA. Trimming stripped 1 base from V and 4 bases from J, with 14 bases between. The CDR3 has 15 amino acids.

In this sample, this clonotype turned up many times. The J gene is TRBJ1-1, the V gene TRBV7-2; no clear D. This CDR3 has 15 amino acids. CDR1 is SGHTA, CDR2 FQGNSA, per germline. The ends were cut back, 5 bases at V and 1 base at J, with 14 bases in the middle. CDR3 region: CASSMVVGSNTEAFF. CDR3 nucleotides: TGTGCCAGCAGCATGGTGGTAGGGTCGAACACTGAAGCTTTCTTT.

The chain combines TRBV18 with TRBJ2-2; 10 bases are a match to TRBD2. The V gene end was trimmed by 2 bases and the J gene end by 2 bases; junction bases not matched to a gene: 8. The germline CDR1 and CDR2 sequences are KGHSH and LQKENI. The CDR3 is 18 amino acids. The CDR3 reads CASSPAEVLAGNTGELFF. The CDR3 DNA sequence: TGTGCCAGCTCACCAGCGGAGGTACTAGCGGGAAACACCGGGGAGCTGTTTTTT.

This clonotype was recorded at least ten times. The chain recombines TRBV7-2 with TRBJ2-5; D remains ambiguous. The CDR3 is made up of 11 amino acids. CDR1 is SGHTA, CDR2 FQGNSA, per germline. The germline V and J ends were trimmed by 5 bases and 7 bases, with 8 bases remaining between them. This CDR3 reads CASSQPGTQYF. The CDR3 DNA reads as TGTGCCAGCAGCCAACCGGGGACCCAGTACTTC.

This clonotype was recorded at least ten times. V is TRBV6-1 and J is TRBJ2-2; unclear D gene. The germline V and J ends were trimmed by 6 bases and 6 bases, with 14 bases remaining between them. This CDR3 region has 14 residues. Germline V gene lookup returns CDR1 MNHNS and CDR2 SASEGT. The CDR3 DNA sequence: TGTGCCAGCAGACCCGGGTCAAACCCCGGGGAGCTGTTTTTT. Protein product: CASRPGSNPGELFF.

This clonotype appeared many times. V usage is TRBV5-6 and J usage is TRBJ2-2; D call uncertain. The CDR3 is made up of 15 amino acids. The germline CDR1 and CDR2 sequences are SGHDT and YYEEEE. V lost 1 base, J lost 2 bases, and 9 bases lay in between. The CDR3 nucleotides read TGTGCCAGCAGCTTGCTGGTAGAAAACACCGGGGAGCTGTTTTTT. It encodes CASSLLVENTGELFF.

This clonotype was recorded at least ten times. The V call is TRBV6-2 or TRBV6-3, the J call TRBJ2-2, with D possibly matching TRBD2 (6 bases). Germline CDR1 MNHEY, CDR2 SVGEGT. Between the trimmed V and J ends, which lost 3 bases and 4 bases, there was a span of 30 bases. The CDR3 length is 21 residues. CDR3: CASSYRGWFEPLARSTGELFF. CDR3 DNA sequence: TGTGCCAGCAGTTATAGGGGATGGTTCGAGCCACTAGCTCGTTCCACCGGGGAGCTGTTTTTT.

This clonotype has only one observation. The junction and the germline gene differ at one end; a read error may be behind it. The chain combines TRBV9 with TRBJ2-5; D may be TRBD1 or TRBD2 (5 bases each). CDR3 size: 14 residues. Germline assignment: CDR1 SGDLS and CDR2 YYNGEE. CDR3 in amino acids: CTSSGDKGRETQYF. CDR3 nucleotides: TGTACCAGCAGCGGCGACAAGGGGCGGGAGACCCAGTACTTC.

The chain uses TRBV5-1 and TRBJ1-4, with D perhaps matching TRBD1 (5 bases). V was cut by 2 bases and J by 5 bases, with 10 bases left in between. Looked up from germline, CDR1 is SGHRS and CDR2 is YFSETQ. The CDR3 sequence is 14 residues long. DNA of the CDR3: TGCGCCAGCAGCTTTCAGGGAGTAAATGAAAAACTGTTTTTT. It translates to CASSFQGVNEKLFF.

The CDR3 sequence: CASSLIAGLTGELFF. The CDR3 nucleotides read TGTGCCAGCAGCCTTATTGCGGGACTTACCGGGGAGCTGTTTTTT. V and J are TRBV5-4 and TRBJ2-2; D may be TRBD2 (6 bases). The CDR3 length is 15 residues. V shed 4 bases and J shed 5 bases, with 15 bases lying between them. The germline V gene has CDR1 SGHNT and CDR2 YYREEE (reference sequence).

Ten or more counts support this clonotype. The rearrangement joins TRBV6-5 to TRBJ2-7; TRBD1 matches 7 bases. This CDR3 has 13 amino acids. Germline CDR1 MNHEY, CDR2 SVGAGI. The V segment lost 5 bases and the J segment 4 bases; nucleotides outside the gene matches: 5. CDR3 loop: CASSQGQLYEQYF. CDR3 in DNA: TGTGCCAGCAGTCAGGGACAGCTGTACGAGCAGTACTTC.

The V and J genes are TRBV3-1 and TRBJ2-1, with 8 positions matching TRBD1. The CDR3 has 17 residues. Germline-derived CDR1 and CDR2 are LGHDT and YNNKEL (reference sequence). V dropped 5 bases and J dropped 5; count of bases not matched to a gene: 14. The CDR3 spells CASSVRTGPTDHNEQFF. The CDR3 DNA reads TGTGCCAGCAGCGTTCGGACAGGGCCAACCGACCACAATGAGCAGTTCTTC.

This clonotype has ten or more counts. This chain joins TRBV7-2 and TRBJ2-3, with 8 bases identical to TRBD2. CDR3 size: 12 residues. Germline CDR1 reads SGHTA; CDR2 reads FQGNSA. J was trimmed by 9 bases and V by 5 bases; bases with no gene match: 4. In DNA form, the CDR3 reads TGTGCCAGCAGCCTCCAGCGGGAGACGCAGTATTTT. This encodes CASSLQRETQYF.

This clonotype was counted at least ten times. The rearrangement uses TRBV4-3 and TRBJ2-7; TRBD1 matches 8 bases. In germline, CDR1 is LGHNA, CDR2 YSLEER. This CDR3 comprises 15 residues. The junction had 6 bases not matched to a gene; V was cut back by 0 bases and J by 5 bases. Here the CDR3 DNA reads TGCGCCAGCAGCCAAGAAGGGACAGGAATCCACGAGCAGTACTTC. Translation gives CASSQEGTGIHEQYF.

This clonotype was picked up a small number of times. The J gene is TRBJ2-7, the V gene TRBV6-5; the D is unclear. Germline V gene data show CDR1 as MNHEY and CDR2 as SVGAGI. The germline V and J ends were trimmed by 2 bases and 1 base, with 9 bases remaining between them. The CDR3 spans 14 residues. The CDR3 is CASSYTRLSYEQYF. The CDR3 DNA is TGTGCCAGCAGTTACACCCGACTGTCCTACGAGCAGTACTTC.

This clonotype occurred many times. V and J are TRBV5-1 and TRBJ1-1; unclear D gene. V dropped 1 base and J dropped 1 base, with 8 bases sitting between them. This CDR3 contains 14 residues. Germline V gives CDR1 SGHRS, CDR2 YFSETQ. The CDR3 DNA reads as TGCGCCAGCAGCTTGCCAGAAAAGAACACTGAAGCTTTCTTT. This translates into CASSLPEKNTEAFF.

This clonotype was counted at least ten times. The chain employs TRBV6-2 or TRBV6-3 and TRBJ2-1; the match to TRBD2 covers 9 bases. Germline V gene lookup returns CDR1 MNHEY and CDR2 SVGEGT. J gave up 5 bases and V 0 bases, and 5 bases lay outside the gene matches. The length of the CDR3 is 16 residues. CDR3 coding DNA: TGTGCCAGCAGTTACTCCGGACTAGCGCACCACAATGAGCAGTTCTTC. This encodes CASSYSGLAHHNEQFF.

Concerning this clonotype: This may arise from a read error, as a much more abundant clone is one base away. The chain has TRBV20-1 and TRBJ2-1, with D perhaps TRBD2 (6 bases). Looked up from germline, CDR1 is DFQATT and CDR2 is SNEGSKA (reference sequence). The CDR3 has 16 residues. This CDR3 is CCASRRDRSSYNEQFF. CDR3 bases: TGCTGTGCTAGCAGGCGGGATAGGAGCTCCTACAATGAGCAGTTCTTC.